The T cell receptor (beta chain) described here comes from a study of early T cells in non-severe SARS-CoV-2 infection (dated by TCRdb to about 2021). At the level of the whole study: Because TCR sequencing relied on bulk RNA taken from unsorted whole blood, pairing of alpha and beta chains was not possible. Study-wide findings and limitations: VDJdb matching was skewed toward anti-spike CD8 responses and likely underestimated virus-specific expansions, missing private and CD4 specificities.

A case-control design nested within a healthcare worker cohort in London, UK, was used, with weekly nasopharyngeal swab PCR tests and blood sampling performed. Between 23 and 31 March 2020, the week of the UK lockdown, healthcare workers were enrolled and then followed up weekly for as long as 16 weeks. As for this clonotype: The antigen it binds to is not known. The record has no base qualities; no much larger clone is one base away.

Trimming removed 5 bases from V and 7 bases from J; the gene matches leave 7 bases unexplained. As encoded in the germline V gene, CDR1 is SGHDN while CDR2 is FVKESK. Its CDR3 holds 15 amino acids, cysteine through phenylalanine. This entry keeps only the CDR3 DNA: 45 bases, framed from base 1. Receptor amplification or capture employed 5' RACE. TCRdb names NextSeq 500 as the instrument used. Unique molecular identifiers were attached to individual cDNA molecules in the TCR library protocol so that sequencing error and PCR bias could be corrected. Both TCR alpha and beta chains were sequenced, and tight co-correlation was observed between alpha and beta sequence abundances in each sample. On the authors' methods: Decombinator V4 was used to perform V gene, J gene and CDR3 annotation of TCR sequences. Expanded TCRs were defined as changing significantly between any two time points under a Poisson model with p below 0.0001. Abundances of TCRs were expressed as counts per million after normalisation to the total number of TCRs sequenced in each sample. MAIT TCRs were defined by TRAV1-2 paired with TRAJ12, TRAJ20 or TRAJ33, and iNKT TCRs by TRAV10 paired with TRAJ18. A search of VDJdb, accessed on 1 November 2021, was run for TCRs annotated to CMV, EBV and SARS-CoV-2, with TCRs annotated for multiple antigens excluded. Using fastp trimming at Q25 and MiXCR clonotype assembly, TCRdb reanalyzed the public sequencing data and kept in-frame beta chains. Rows with a matching CDR3 protein are joined into one entry that keeps the most common DNA and genes. The V and J calls shown here were made by TCRdb, not taken from the authors' results. The sample has about 110,000 distinct CDR3 sequences on record, over 10% of them singletons. 3.8% of the sample rests with the top ten.

The chain was built from TRBV14 and TRBJ1-4, with 10 middle bases fitting TRBD1. Sample: whole blood, taken at baseline. This clonotype was sampled from an adult who was a healthcare worker with PCR-confirmed SARS-CoV-2 infection or an uninfected control (not recorded which). The nucleotide sequence reads TGTGCCAGCAGCATTGCCGGGACAGGGGTTGAAAAACTGTTTTTT. Translated, it reads CASSIAGTGVEKLFF.